The 23 T cell receptor beta chains in this list originate from one sample, sequenced in a study of T cell responses to AZD1222 COVID-19 vaccine. Generated by immunoSEQ multiplex PCR, the TCRdb table keeps only in-frame clones and is missing some. There are 100,000 or so clones in the sample; more than 85% occur only once, and approximately 15% lies in the top ten. The starting material was peripheral blood, obtained on day 0 of AZD1222 vaccination. The receptor source for this set is an adult in good health.

The V and J genes are TRBV30 and TRBJ1-3; possibly TRBD1 for D (5 bases). Trimming removed 1 base from V and 0 bases from J, with 16 bases in between. Per germline, CDR1 GTSNPN and CDR2 SVGIG (reference sequence). CDR3 size: 17 residues. CDR3 in amino acids: CAWSAFTQGYSGNTIYF. CDR3 bases: TGTGCCTGGAGTGCATTCACCCAGGGCTACTCTGGAAACACCATATATTTT.

CDR3 nucleotides: TGTGCCAGCAGCTTAGGGACTAGCGGGAGGGCCGATGAGCAGTTCTTC. This encodes CASSLGTSGRADEQFF. The chain is built from TRBV7-9 and TRBJ2-1; 15 bases fit TRBD2. Germline CDR1 SEHNR, CDR2 FQNEAQ (reference sequence). This CDR3 comprises 16 residues. Trimming removed 1 base from V and 8 bases from J; junction bases left unmatched: 3.

The genes are TRBV7-8 and TRBJ2-5; TRBD2 agrees at 9 bases. The CDR3 totals 17 residues. Germline values: CDR1 SGHVS, CDR2 FQNEAQ. V shed 0 bases and J 2 bases; nucleotides not matched to a gene: 7. The CDR3 sequence is CASSLAAGGPDQETQYF. The CDR3 coding sequence is TGTGCCAGCAGCTTAGCGGCGGGAGGGCCCGATCAAGAGACCCAGTACTTC.

This clone was seen more than once but under ten times. The chain joins TRBV6-5 to TRBJ1-6, with 7 bases lining up with TRBD1. In germline, CDR1 is MNHEY, CDR2 SVGAGI. This CDR3 contains 14 residues. J was trimmed by 9 bases and V by 6 bases; bases with no gene match: 8. Here the CDR3 DNA reads TGTGCCAGCAGCCCCGGGCAGGGGGTTTCACCCCTCCACTTT. Its translation is CASSPGQGVSPLHF.

This rearrangement joins TRBV20-1 to TRBJ2-7, with D perhaps TRBD1 (6 bases). Germline CDR1 is DFQATT and CDR2 is SNEGSKA (reference sequence). This CDR3 has 11 amino acids. Trimming shortened V by 6 bases and J by 2 bases, and 8 bases separated the two germline ends. The CDR3 DNA reads as TGCAGTGCACAGGGTCCCTACGAGCAGTACTTC. This translates into CSAQGPYEQYF.

The CDR3 is CASSLQFSGNTIYF. DNA of the CDR3: TGTGCCAGCAGCCTACAGTTCTCTGGAAACACCATATATTTT. This chain uses TRBV9 with TRBJ1-3, with D uncertain. The ends were cut back, 4 bases at V and 0 bases at J, with 8 bases in the middle. The CDR3 has 14 amino acids. Germline lookup yields CDR1 SGDLS and CDR2 YYNGEE.

The rearrangement links TRBV29-1 to TRBJ2-2; TRBD1 aligns across 8 bases. Germline lookup yields CDR1 SQVTM and CDR2 ANQGSEA. The CDR3 runs 14 residues. With V trimmed by 8 bases and J by 5 bases, 10 bases remained unmatched. CDR3 region: CSTSTGDTTGELFF. CDR3 coding DNA: TGCAGCACATCGACAGGGGACACAACCGGGGAGCTGTTTTTT.

This clone occurred a few times. The J gene is TRBJ1-2, the V gene TRBV6-1, with D perhaps matching TRBD1 (5 bases). V gave up 2 bases and J gave up 7 bases, with 11 bases separating them. From germline, CDR1 is MNHNS and CDR2 SASEGT. The CDR3 consists of 13 residues. CDR3 DNA: TGTGCCAGCAGTGAACTTCCTGGGGGTGGCTACACCTTC. Amino acids: CASSELPGGGYTF.

This sequence joins TRBV29-1 and TRBJ1-1; 12 bases map to TRBD1. The CDR3 is made up of 15 amino acids. Per germline, CDR1 SQVTM and CDR2 ANQGSEA. V was pared by 6 bases and J by 4 bases, with 9 bases of the junction left unmatched. The CDR3 sequence: CSVRPGTGGFTEAFF. DNA for the CDR3: TGCAGCGTCCGTCCCGGGACAGGGGGCTTCACTGAAGCTTTCTTT.

The rearrangement joins TRBV5-1 to TRBJ2-2; D gene unclear. The CDR3 runs to 15 residues. Trimming removed 7 bases at V and 0 bases at J, with 13 bases between. From germline, CDR1 is SGHRS and CDR2 YFSETQ. Written as DNA, the CDR3 is TGCGCCAGCGTCCCTTGGACGGCGAACACCGGGGAGCTGTTTTTT. It translates to CASVPWTANTGELFF.

This chain uses TRBV29-1 with TRBJ2-4; the D is unclear. Between the trimmed V and J ends, which lost 6 bases and 1 base, there was a span of 19 bases. Germline lookup yields CDR1 SQVTM and CDR2 ANQGSEA. The length of the CDR3 is 16 residues. CDR3 DNA: TGCAGCGTCGCCGCGGTCCCCCTCGGGGCCAAAAACATTCAGTACTTC. The encoded protein is CSVAAVPLGAKNIQYF. Variable domain in full (rest from reference TRBV29-1 and TRBJ2-4): SAVISQKPSRDICQRGTSLTIQCQVDSQVTMMFWYRQQPGQSLTLIATANQGSEATYESGFVIDKFPISRPNLTFSTLTVSNMSPEDSSIYLCSVAAVPLGAKNIQYFGAGTRLSVL.

The chain carries TRBV5-1 and TRBJ1-6, with 7 bases fitting TRBD1. The CDR3 spans 17 residues. The V and J ends lost 5 bases and 9 bases, in that order; junction bases with no gene match: 17. CDR1 is SGHRS, CDR2 YFSETQ, per germline. The CDR3 DNA sequence: TGCGCCAGCAGGCCCGGGGGCCAGGGGGAAGCCCTTTCACCCCTCCACTTT. Translating it yields CASRPGGQGEALSPLHF.

The V gene is TRBV27, the J gene TRBJ2-1; maybe TRBD1 (5 bases). The germline CDR1 and CDR2 sequences are MNHEY and SMNVEV (reference sequence). CDR3 length equals 12 residues. Trimming took off 3 bases at V and 13 bases at J, with 13 bases between the two ends. The DNA of the CDR3 is TGTGCCAGCAGTTTCCTTCAGGGAAAACAGTTCTTC. Encoded protein: CASSFLQGKQFF.

The chain has TRBV7-9 and TRBJ1-5, with 7 bases identical to TRBD1. This CDR3 is 15 amino acids long. The V gene's germline CDR1 is SEHNR and CDR2 FQNEAQ (reference sequence). Trimming at V came to 5 bases and at J to 8 bases, leaving 12 bases not matched to a gene. CDR3 in amino acids: CASSRDSGASKPQHF. The DNA for the CDR3 is TGTGCCAGCAGCAGGGACAGCGGCGCGAGTAAGCCCCAGCATTTT.

The genes are TRBV5-1 and TRBJ2-7; the match to TRBD1 covers 10 bases. Germline lookup yields CDR1 SGHRS and CDR2 YFSETQ. This CDR3 contains 15 residues. The ends lost 4 bases at V and 0 bases at J; junction bases unmatched: 4. The CDR3 protein is CASSPGQGPSYEQYF. Written as DNA, the CDR3 is TGCGCCAGCAGCCCGGGACAGGGGCCCTCCTACGAGCAGTACTTC.

This rearrangement joins TRBV7-6 to TRBJ2-5; D is ambiguous. This CDR3 spans 16 amino acids. V was cut by 3 bases and J by 2 bases, with 16 bases left in between. CDR1 and CDR2 (germline): SGHVS, FNYEAQ. The CDR3 loop reads CASSFRPAALQETQYF. DNA for the CDR3: TGTGCCAGCAGCTTCAGGCCGGCGGCCCTTCAAGAGACCCAGTACTTC.

The chain couples TRBV27 to TRBJ1-5; D is undetermined. Per germline, CDR1 MNHEY and CDR2 SMNVEV (reference sequence). CDR3 length: 11 residues. With 7 bases removed from V and 3 bases from J, the gap between germline ends came to 4 bases. In nucleotides, the CDR3 is TGTGCCAGCACCCCCAATCAGCCCCAGCATTTT. This codes for CASTPNQPQHF.

The chain couples TRBV11-2 to TRBJ2-7, with D possibly TRBD1 on 5 matching bases. Germline CDR1 and CDR2: SGHAT and FQNNGV. The CDR3 spans 15 residues. V was shortened by 5 bases and J by 5 bases, with 19 bases between the two germline ends. Written as DNA, the CDR3 is TGTGCCAGCAGCCATAATCCTGACAGTTACGACGAGCAGTACTTC. Residues: CASSHNPDSYDEQYF.

The chain couples TRBV6-2 or TRBV6-3 to TRBJ2-7; unclear D gene. The V and J ends lost 0 bases and 1 base respectively, with 16 bases between them. The CDR3 spans 17 residues. CDR1 MNHEY and CDR2 SVGEGT come from the germline V gene. CDR3 amino acids: CASSYSFRLLGSYEQYF. As DNA, the CDR3 is TGTGCCAGCAGTTACTCGTTCAGACTCCTGGGATCCTACGAGCAGTACTTC.

The V call is TRBV6-2 or TRBV6-3, the J call TRBJ1-5, with unresolved D. The CDR3 totals 14 residues. Trimming removed 2 bases at V and 6 bases at J, with 11 bases between. Germline lookup yields CDR1 MNHEY and CDR2 SVGEGT. The CDR3 loop is CASSYRVSGQPQHF. The CDR3 nucleotides are TGTGCCAGCAGTTACAGGGTCTCGGGTCAGCCCCAGCATTTT.

The chain employs TRBV5-1 and TRBJ2-7; possible D gene TRBD1, 7 bases. There are 15 residues in the CDR3. Trimming removed 3 bases at V and 7 bases at J, with 20 bases between. The germline V gene has CDR1 SGHRS and CDR2 YFSETQ. CDR3 nucleotide sequence: TGCGCCAGCAGCTCCGAGACAGGGAGGATCGGGGAGCAGTACTTC. Encoded protein: CASSSETGRIGEQYF.

The CDR3 sequence: CASSDNQPNTGELFF. In DNA form, the CDR3 reads TGTGCCAGCAGTGATAATCAGCCGAACACCGGGGAGCTGTTTTTT. The V gene is TRBV2, the J gene TRBJ2-2, with D hard to call. The germline V gene has CDR1 SNHLY and CDR2 FYNNEI. V dropped 3 bases and J dropped 0 bases, with 8 bases sitting between them. The CDR3 totals 15 residues.

Here the CDR3 reads CASSRINEKLFF. The CDR3 bases are TGTGCCAGCAGTCGGATTAATGAAAAACTGTTTTTT. The rearrangement uses TRBV28 and TRBJ1-4; no clear D gene. Germline values: CDR1 MDHEN, CDR2 SYDVKM. The CDR3 is 12 residues long. V lost 5 bases, J lost 4 bases, and 5 bases lay in between.